This is a list of T cell receptor beta chains from one sample in a study of a mutant IDH1 vaccine in newly diagnosed glioma. Repertoires were generated with immunoSEQ multiplex PCR, while TCRdb's copy carries only in-frame clones and drops some. The table includes about 44,000 clones, more than 85% detected once. No antigen has been identified for these receptors. The sequences come from PBMCs, collected from a glioma patient whose treatment included an IDH1 peptide vaccine. The receptors here all came from a man aged 45-60 years with glioma. Each CDR3 is given with its conserved first and last residue. The order of the fields is CDR3 protein, CDR3 DNA, J gene, clone size, V gene, D gene. D genes are given only for firm matches. The listing skips clone size in some rows; elsewhere it reads once, few, many or a size class.

CASSLAYDRWFYGYTF TGCGCCAGCAGCTTGGCATATGACAGGTGGTTTTATGGCTACACCTTC TRBJ1-2 NA TRBV5-1 NA
CASSRGSPEAFF TGTGCCAGCAGTAGGGGGAGCCCTGAAGCTTTCTTT TRBJ1-1 NA TRBV6-1 NA
CASRVLMAGELFF TGTGCCAGCAGGGTTCTTATGGCCGGGGAGCTGTTTTTT TRBJ2-2 NA TRBV6-6 NA
CASSPSATGLLGDEQFF TGTGCCAGCAGCCCGTCCGCGACGGGGCTACTTGGGGATGAGCAGTTCTTC TRBJ2-1 NA TRBV4-2 NA
CASSVAGWNTGELFF TGTGCCAGCAGCGTGGCAGGTTGGAACACCGGGGAGCTGTTTTTT TRBJ2-2 NA TRBV9 NA
CSIDTEPQHF TGCAGTATCGACACCGAGCCCCAGCATTTT TRBJ1-5 NA TRBV20-1 NA
CATSRSRGDTQYF TGTGCCACCAGCAGGTCTCGGGGGGATACGCAGTATTTT TRBJ2-3 few TRBV15 NA
CASSATPDRGSTEAFF TGTGCCAGCAGCGCCACCCCGGACAGGGGGAGCACTGAAGCTTTCTTT TRBJ1-1 NA TRBV7-6 TRBD1
CASTPPRHFTDTQYF TGTGCCAGCACCCCCCCCCGACACTTCACAGATACGCAGTATTTT TRBJ2-3 NA TRBV27 NA
CASSFSGSYEQYF TGTGCCAGCAGCTTCAGCGGCTCCTACGAGCAGTACTTC TRBJ2-7 NA TRBV7-2 NA
CASRQGGVETQYF TGTGCCAGCAGACAGGGTGGGGTGGAGACCCAGTACTTC TRBJ2-5 NA TRBV6-6 NA
CASRPGTGHDLAKNIQYF TGTGCCAGCAGGCCCGGGACAGGGCATGATCTAGCCAAAAACATTCAGTACTTC TRBJ2-4 NA TRBV5-6 TRBD1
CASSYEGEGTEAFF TGTGCCAGCAGTTACGAGGGTGAGGGCACTGAAGCTTTCTTT TRBJ1-1 NA TRBV6-5 NA
CASNRATNEKLFF TGTGCCAGCAACCGGGCAACTAATGAAAAACTGTTTTTT TRBJ1-4 NA TRBV6-1 NA
CASSPTRTLEGIGELFF TGTGCCAGCTCACCTACCCGGACCCTCGAGGGTATCGGGGAGCTGTTTTTT TRBJ2-2 NA TRBV18 NA
CASSYSGGYTDTQYF TGTGCCAGCAGCTATAGCGGGGGCTACACAGATACGCAGTATTTT TRBJ2-3 NA TRBV7-6 TRBD2
CASSPSYGGTDTQYF TGTGCCAGCAGCCCTTCCTACGGGGGCACAGATACGCAGTATTTT TRBJ2-3 few TRBV7-3 NA
CATTGSIGTGKNIQYF TGTGCCACTACGGGTTCAATCGGGACAGGAAAAAACATTCAGTACTTC TRBJ2-4 NA TRBV19 TRBD1
CASSQFAEKLFF TGTGCCAGCAGCCAATTTGCTGAAAAACTGTTTTTT TRBJ1-4 NA TRBV14 NA
CASSQDAGLSSEQYF TGTGCCAGCAGCCAAGATGCAGGGCTAAGCTCCGAGCAGTACTTC TRBJ2-7 NA TRBV4-2 NA
CASSLVGGTGELFF TGTGCCAGCAGCTTAGTTGGGGGCACCGGGGAGCTGTTTTTT TRBJ2-2 NA TRBV7-8 NA
CASSPGRIQETQYF TGTGCCAGCAGCCCGGGACGCATCCAAGAGACCCAGTACTTC TRBJ2-5 NA TRBV7-9 NA
CASRKRGAAYEQYF TGTGCCAGCAGAAAACGAGGGGCGGCCTACGAGCAGTACTTC TRBJ2-7 NA TRBV6-6 NA
CASSAGTAYREKLFF TGTGCCAGCTCAGCCGGGACAGCGTACAGGGAAAAACTGTTTTTT TRBJ1-4 NA TRBV18 TRBD1
CAWGQGASAGNTIYF TGTGCCTGGGGACAGGGGGCCTCGGCTGGAAACACCATATATTTT TRBJ1-3 NA TRBV30 TRBD1
CASSLAYGLYNEQFF TGTGCCAGCAGCTTAGCGTATGGGTTGTACAATGAGCAGTTCTTC TRBJ2-1 NA TRBV7-8 NA
CASSLGDSTQYF TGCGCCAGCAGCTTGGGGGACTCTACGCAGTATTTT TRBJ2-3 NA TRBV5-1 NA
CASSRRWGTEAFF TGTGCCAGCAGCCGACGTTGGGGCACTGAAGCTTTCTTT TRBJ1-1 NA TRBV5-5 NA
CASTTGEGTQYF TGTGCCAGCACGACAGGGGAAGGGACGCAGTATTTT TRBJ2-3 once TRBV6-5 TRBD1
CASRGQETTNEKLFF TGTGCCAGCCGCGGACAGGAAACAACTAATGAAAAACTGTTTTTT TRBJ1-4 NA TRBV27 TRBD1
CASRRGTTYNEQFF TGTGCCAGCAGGAGGGGTACTACCTACAATGAGCAGTTCTTC TRBJ2-1 NA TRBV6-5 NA
CASSAPDRTAYGYTF TGCGCCAGCAGCGCCCCAGACAGAACGGCCTATGGCTACACCTTC TRBJ1-2 NA TRBV5-1 NA
CASSQKGQGDTEAFF TGCGCCAGCAGCCAAAAGGGACAGGGGGACACTGAAGCTTTCTTT TRBJ1-1 NA TRBV4-1 TRBD1
CASSIYGYEQYF TGTGCCAGTAGTATCTACGGCTACGAGCAGTACTTC TRBJ2-7 once TRBV19 NA
CATRREASGNTIYF TGTGCCACCCGGCGGGAGGCGTCTGGAAACACCATATATTTT TRBJ1-3 once TRBV27 NA
CASSLTGPETQYF TGTGCCAGCTCACTAACCGGGCCGGAGACCCAGTACTTC TRBJ2-5 NA TRBV18 NA
CASSELLGNGNTIYF TGTGCCAGCAGTGAACTGTTGGGGAATGGAAACACCATATATTTT TRBJ1-3 NA TRBV6-1 NA
CATSRAGQETQYF TGTGCCACCAGCAGAGCGGGGCAAGAGACCCAGTACTTC TRBJ2-5 NA TRBV15 NA
CASSLELAAETQYF TGTGCTAGCAGCTTAGAATTAGCAGCTGAGACCCAGTACTTC TRBJ2-5 NA TRBV7-7 NA
CASSLSGGSVYEQYF TGTGCCAGCAGTCTTTCAGGGGGCTCGGTATACGAGCAGTACTTC TRBJ2-7 once TRBV14 TRBD1
CASSAVGGGGDSPLHF TGCGCCAGCAGCGCAGTCGGGGGAGGGGGGGATTCACCCCTCCACTTT TRBJ1-6 NA TRBV4-1 NA
CASSLGGELHF TGTGCCAGCAGCTTAGGGGGGGAACTCCACTTT TRBJ1-6 few TRBV7-9 NA
CAWETNTDTQYF TGTGCCTGGGAGACTAACACAGATACGCAGTATTTT TRBJ2-3 NA TRBV30 NA
CASSATSNPYNEQFF TGTGCCAGCAGCGCTACTAGTAACCCCTACAATGAGCAGTTCTTC TRBJ2-1 NA TRBV2 NA
CASSKVGTGAKNEQFF NA TRBJ2-1 NA TRBV21-1 NA
CASNQGRAGLLNGYTF TGTGCCAGCAATCAGGGACGCGCTGGACTATTGAATGGCTACACCTTC TRBJ1-2 NA TRBV6-6 NA
CASSIPGVYGYTF TGTGCCAGTAGCATACCCGGAGTTTATGGCTACACCTTC TRBJ1-2 NA TRBV19 NA
CASEPGQANQPQHF TGTGCCAGTGAACCGGGACAAGCTAATCAGCCCCAGCATTTT TRBJ1-5 once TRBV19 NA
CASSQFRDRVDVRGYTF TGCGCCAGCAGCCAGTTCCGGGACAGGGTAGACGTCCGGGGCTACACCTTC TRBJ1-2 NA TRBV4-1 TRBD1
CAISDRKKGVTDTQYF TGTGCCATCAGTGACAGGAAGAAAGGGGTCACAGATACGCAGTATTTT TRBJ2-3 NA TRBV10-3 NA
CASSQDLAGDQETQYF TGTGCCAGCAGCCAAGATCTAGCGGGGGACCAAGAGACCCAGTACTTC TRBJ2-5 NA TRBV4-2 TRBD2
CASSRRDTNTEAFF TGTGCCAGTAGCCGCAGGGACACGAACACTGAAGCTTTCTTT TRBJ1-1 NA TRBV19 NA
CASSLGNNVYEQYF TGCGCCAGCAGCTTGGGGAACAATGTGTACGAGCAGTACTTC TRBJ2-7 NA TRBV5-1 NA
CASTGTHTADEQFF TGCGCCAGCACCGGGACCCATACGGCGGATGAGCAGTTCTTC TRBJ2-1 once TRBV5-1 NA